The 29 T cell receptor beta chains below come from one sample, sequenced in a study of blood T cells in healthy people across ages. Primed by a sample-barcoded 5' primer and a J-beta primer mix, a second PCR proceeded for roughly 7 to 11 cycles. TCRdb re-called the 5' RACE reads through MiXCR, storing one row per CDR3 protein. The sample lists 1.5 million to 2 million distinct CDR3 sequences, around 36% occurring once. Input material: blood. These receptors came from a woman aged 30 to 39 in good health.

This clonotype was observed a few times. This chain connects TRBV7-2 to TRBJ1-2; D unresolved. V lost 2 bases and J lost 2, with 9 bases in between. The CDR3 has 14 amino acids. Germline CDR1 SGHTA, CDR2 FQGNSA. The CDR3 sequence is CASSLRAENYGYTF. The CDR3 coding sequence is TGTGCCAGCAGCTTAAGGGCAGAAAACTATGGCTACACCTTC.

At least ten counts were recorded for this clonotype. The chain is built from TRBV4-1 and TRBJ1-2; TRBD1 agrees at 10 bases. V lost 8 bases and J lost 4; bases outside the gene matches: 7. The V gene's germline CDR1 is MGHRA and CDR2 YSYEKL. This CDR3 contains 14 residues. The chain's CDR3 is CASSDRDRGYGYTF. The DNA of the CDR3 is TGCGCCAGCTCAGACCGGGACAGGGGCTATGGCTACACCTTC.

Here the CDR3 reads CASSQGGLGVADTQYF. CDR3 in DNA: TGCGCCAGCAGCCAAGGTGGACTCGGCGTGGCAGATACGCAGTATTTT. The chain carries TRBV4-1 and TRBJ2-3; weak D call: TRBD2 (5 bases). The CDR3 consists of 16 residues. Looked up from germline, CDR1 is MGHRA and CDR2 is YSYEKL. V was pared by 1 base and J by 4 bases, with 15 bases between.

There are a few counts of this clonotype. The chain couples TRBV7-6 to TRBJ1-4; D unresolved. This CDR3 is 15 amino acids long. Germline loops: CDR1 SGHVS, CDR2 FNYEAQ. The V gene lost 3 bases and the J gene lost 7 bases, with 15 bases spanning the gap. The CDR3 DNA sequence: TGTGCCAGCAGCTTTGAAAAGGGTGTGGTTGAAAAACTGTTTTTT. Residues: CASSFEKGVVEKLFF.

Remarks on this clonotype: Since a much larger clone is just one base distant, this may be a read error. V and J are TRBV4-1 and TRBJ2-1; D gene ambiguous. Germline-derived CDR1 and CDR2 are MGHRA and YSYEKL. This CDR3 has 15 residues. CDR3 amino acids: CASNQDSASYNEQFF. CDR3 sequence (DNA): TGCGCCAGCAACCAAGATTCGGCCTCCTACAATGAGCAGTTCTTC.

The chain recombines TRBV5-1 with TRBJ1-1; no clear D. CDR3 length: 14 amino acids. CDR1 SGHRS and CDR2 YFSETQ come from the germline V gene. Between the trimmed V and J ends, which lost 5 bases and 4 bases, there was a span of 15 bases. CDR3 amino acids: CASRYMEKGTEAFF. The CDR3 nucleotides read TGCGCCAGCAGATACATGGAGAAGGGCACTGAAGCTTTCTTT. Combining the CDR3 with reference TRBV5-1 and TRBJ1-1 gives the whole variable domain KAGVTQTPRYLIKTRGQQVTLSCSPISGHRSVSWYQQTPGQGLQFLFEYFSETQRNKGNFPGRFSGRQFSNSRSEMNVSTLELGDSALYLCASRYMEKGTEAFFGQGTRLTVV.

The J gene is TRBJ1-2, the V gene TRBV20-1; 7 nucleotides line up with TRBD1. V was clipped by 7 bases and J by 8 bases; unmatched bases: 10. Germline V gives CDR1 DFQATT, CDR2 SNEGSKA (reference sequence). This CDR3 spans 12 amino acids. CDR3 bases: TGCAGTGGGAGGGAGGGGGCAAGCGGCTACACCTTC. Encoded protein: CSGREGASGYTF.

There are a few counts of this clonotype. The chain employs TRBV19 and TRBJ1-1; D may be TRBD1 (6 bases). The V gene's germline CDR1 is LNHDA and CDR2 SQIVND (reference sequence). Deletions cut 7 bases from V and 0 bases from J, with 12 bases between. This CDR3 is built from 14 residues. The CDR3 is CASTPGHLNTEAFF. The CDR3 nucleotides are TGTGCCAGTACCCCGGGACATTTGAACACTGAAGCTTTCTTT. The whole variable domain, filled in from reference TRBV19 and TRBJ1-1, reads DGGITQSPKYLFRKEGQNVTLSCEQNLNHDAMYWYRQDPGQGLRLIYYSQIVNDFQKGDIAEGYSVSREKKESFPLTVTSAQKNPTAFYLCASTPGHLNTEAFFGQGTRLTVV.

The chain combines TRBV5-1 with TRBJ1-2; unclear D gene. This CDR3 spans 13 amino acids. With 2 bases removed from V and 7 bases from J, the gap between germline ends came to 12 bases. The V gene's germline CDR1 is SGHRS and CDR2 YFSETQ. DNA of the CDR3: TGCGCCAGCAGCTTCGGGGAAGGGAGTGGCTACACCTTC. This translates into CASSFGEGSGYTF.

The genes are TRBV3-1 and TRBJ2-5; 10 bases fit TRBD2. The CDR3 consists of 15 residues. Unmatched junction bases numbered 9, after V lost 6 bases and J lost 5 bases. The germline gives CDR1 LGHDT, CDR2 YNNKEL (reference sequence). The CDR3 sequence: CASSPTLAGEETQYF. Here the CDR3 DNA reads TGTGCCAGCAGTCCAACGCTAGCGGGGGAGGAGACCCAGTACTTC.

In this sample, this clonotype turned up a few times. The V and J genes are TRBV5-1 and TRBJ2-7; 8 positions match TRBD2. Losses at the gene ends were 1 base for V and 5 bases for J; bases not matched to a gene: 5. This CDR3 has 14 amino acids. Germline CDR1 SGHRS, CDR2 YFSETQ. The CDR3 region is CASSLSRGGNEQYF. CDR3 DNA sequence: TGCGCCAGCAGCTTGTCTCGGGGGGGAAACGAGCAGTACTTC.

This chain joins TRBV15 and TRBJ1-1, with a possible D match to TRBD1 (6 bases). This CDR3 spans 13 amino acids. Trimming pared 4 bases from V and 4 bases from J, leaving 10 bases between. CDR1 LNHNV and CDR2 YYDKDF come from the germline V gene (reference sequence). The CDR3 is CATSNEGGTEAFF. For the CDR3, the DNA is TGTGCCACCAGCAACGAGGGGGGCACTGAAGCTTTCTTT. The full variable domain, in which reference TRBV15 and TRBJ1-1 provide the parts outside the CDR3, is DAMVIQNPRYQVTQFGKPVTLSCSQTLNHNVMYWYQQKSSQAPKLLFHYYDKDFNNEADTPDNFQSRRPNTSFCFLDIRSPGLGDTAMYLCATSNEGGTEAFFGQGTRLTVV.

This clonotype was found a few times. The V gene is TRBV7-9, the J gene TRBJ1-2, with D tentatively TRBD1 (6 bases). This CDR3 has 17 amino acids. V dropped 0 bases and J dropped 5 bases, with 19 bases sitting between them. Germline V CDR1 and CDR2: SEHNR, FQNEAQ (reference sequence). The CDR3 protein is CASSLAGTPGSYYGYTF. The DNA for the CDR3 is TGTGCCAGCAGCTTAGCCGGGACACCAGGAAGCTATTATGGCTACACCTTC.

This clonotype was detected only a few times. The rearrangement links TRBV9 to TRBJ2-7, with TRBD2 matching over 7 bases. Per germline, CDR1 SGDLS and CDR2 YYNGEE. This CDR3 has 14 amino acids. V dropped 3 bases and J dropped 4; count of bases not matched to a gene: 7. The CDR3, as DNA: TGTGCCAGCAGCGCCGGGGGGAGTGGATACGAGCAGTACTTC. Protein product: CASSAGGSGYEQYF. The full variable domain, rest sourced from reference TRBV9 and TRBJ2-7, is DSGVTQTPKHLITATGQRVTLRCSPRSGDLSVYWYQQSLDQGLQFLIQYYNGEERAKGNILERFSAQQFPDLHSELNLSSLELGDSALYFCASSAGGSGYEQYFGPGTRLTVT.

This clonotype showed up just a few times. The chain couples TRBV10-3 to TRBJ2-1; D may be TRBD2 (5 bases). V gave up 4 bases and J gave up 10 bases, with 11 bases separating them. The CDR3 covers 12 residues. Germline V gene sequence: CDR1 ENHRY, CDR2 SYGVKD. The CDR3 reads CAISGGSSEQFF. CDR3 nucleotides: TGTGCCATCAGTGGTGGGAGCTCCGAGCAGTTCTTC.

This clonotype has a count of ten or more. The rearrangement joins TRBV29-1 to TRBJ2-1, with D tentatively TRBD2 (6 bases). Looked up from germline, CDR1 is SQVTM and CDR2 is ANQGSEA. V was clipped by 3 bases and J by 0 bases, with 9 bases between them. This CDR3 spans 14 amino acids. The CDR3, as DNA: TGCAGCGTTGATGGCGGGGTCTCCTACAATGAGCAGTTCTTC. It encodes CSVDGGVSYNEQFF.

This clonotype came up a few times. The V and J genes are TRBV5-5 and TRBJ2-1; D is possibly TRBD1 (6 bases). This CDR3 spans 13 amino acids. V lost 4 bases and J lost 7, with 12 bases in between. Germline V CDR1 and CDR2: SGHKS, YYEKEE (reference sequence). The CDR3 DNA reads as TGTGCCAGCAGCATAGTACAGGGAAATGAGCAGTTCTTC. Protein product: CASSIVQGNEQFF.

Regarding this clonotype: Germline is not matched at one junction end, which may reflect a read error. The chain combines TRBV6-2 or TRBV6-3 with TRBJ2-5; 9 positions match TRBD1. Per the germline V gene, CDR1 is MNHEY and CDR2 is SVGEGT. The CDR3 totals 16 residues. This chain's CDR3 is CASRYRGRRDQETQYF. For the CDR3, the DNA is TGTGCCAGCCGTTACAGGGGGCGCCGGGACCAAGAGACCCAGTACTTC.

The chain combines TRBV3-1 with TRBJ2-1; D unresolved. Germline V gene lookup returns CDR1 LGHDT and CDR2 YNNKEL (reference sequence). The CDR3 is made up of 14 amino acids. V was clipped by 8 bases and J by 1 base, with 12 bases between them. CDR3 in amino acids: CASRQARSYNEQFF. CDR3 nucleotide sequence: TGTGCCAGCCGTCAAGCTAGATCCTACAATGAGCAGTTCTTC.

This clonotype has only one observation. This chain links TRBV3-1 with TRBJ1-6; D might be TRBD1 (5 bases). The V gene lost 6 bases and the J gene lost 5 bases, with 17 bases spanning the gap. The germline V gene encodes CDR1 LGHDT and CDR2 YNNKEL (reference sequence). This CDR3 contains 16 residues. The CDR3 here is CASRNGATVDNSPLHF. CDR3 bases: TGTGCCAGCAGGAATGGGGCGACAGTAGATAATTCACCCCTCCACTTT.

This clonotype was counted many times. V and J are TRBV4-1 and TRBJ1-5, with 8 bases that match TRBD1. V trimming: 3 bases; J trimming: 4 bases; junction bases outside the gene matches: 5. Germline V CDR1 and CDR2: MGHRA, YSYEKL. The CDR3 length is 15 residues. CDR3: CASSQQDRVNQPQHF. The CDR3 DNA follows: TGCGCCAGCAGCCAGCAGGACAGGGTAAATCAGCCCCAGCATTTT.

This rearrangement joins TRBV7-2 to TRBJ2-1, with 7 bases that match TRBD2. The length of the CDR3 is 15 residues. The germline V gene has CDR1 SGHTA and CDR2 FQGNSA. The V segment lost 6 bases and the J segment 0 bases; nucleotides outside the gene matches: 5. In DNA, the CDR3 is TGTGCCAGCAGACCTTCTAGCGGCTCCTACAATGAGCAGTTCTTC. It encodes CASRPSSGSYNEQFF.

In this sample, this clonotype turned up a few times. This CDR3 is CASRLGQGWTEAFF. The CDR3 nucleotides read TGTGCCAGCAGGCTGGGACAGGGGTGGACTGAAGCTTTCTTT. The chain couples TRBV5-6 to TRBJ1-1; TRBD1 agrees at 10 bases. V lost 5 bases and J lost 5; bases outside the gene matches: 6. CDR3 length equals 14 residues. Germline-derived CDR1 and CDR2 are SGHDT and YYEEEE.

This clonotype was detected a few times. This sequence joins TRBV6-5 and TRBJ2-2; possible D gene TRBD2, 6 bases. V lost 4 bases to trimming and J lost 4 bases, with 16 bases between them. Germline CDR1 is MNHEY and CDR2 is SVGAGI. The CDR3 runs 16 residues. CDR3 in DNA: TGTGCCAGCAGTTCTCTGGCGGGGTCGGGCACCGGGGAGCTGTTTTTT. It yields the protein CASSSLAGSGTGELFF.

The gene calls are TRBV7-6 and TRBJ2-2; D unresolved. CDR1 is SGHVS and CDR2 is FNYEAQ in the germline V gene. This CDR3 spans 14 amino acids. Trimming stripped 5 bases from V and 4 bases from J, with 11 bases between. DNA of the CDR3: TGTGCCAGCAGCCCCGGAAAGGGCACCGGGGAGCTGTTTTTT. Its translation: CASSPGKGTGELFF.

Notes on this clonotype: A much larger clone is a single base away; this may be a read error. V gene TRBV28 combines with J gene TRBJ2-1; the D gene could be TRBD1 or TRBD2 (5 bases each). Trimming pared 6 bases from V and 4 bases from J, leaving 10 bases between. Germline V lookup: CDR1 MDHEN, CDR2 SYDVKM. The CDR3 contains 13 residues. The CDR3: CASRWDGYNEQFF. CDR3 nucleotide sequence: TGTGCCAGCAGATGGGACGGGTACAATGAGCAGTTCTTC.

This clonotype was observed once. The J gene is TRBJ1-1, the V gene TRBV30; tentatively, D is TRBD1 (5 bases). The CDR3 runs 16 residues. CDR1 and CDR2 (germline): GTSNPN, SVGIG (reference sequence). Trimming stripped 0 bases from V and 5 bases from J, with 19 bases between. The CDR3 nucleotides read TGTGCCTGGAGTGTATACTTCTCTATCGGGGGAACTGAAGCTTTCTTT. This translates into CAWSVYFSIGGTEAFF.

This CDR3 reads CASSLGGDRGYNEQFF. The CDR3, as DNA: TGCGCCAGCAGCTTGGGTGGGGACAGGGGATACAATGAGCAGTTCTTC. The V gene is TRBV5-1, the J gene TRBJ2-1, with 10 bases aligning to TRBD1. With 0 bases clipped from V and 4 bases from J, the junction kept 4 bases outside the gene matches. The CDR3 consists of 16 residues. Per the germline V gene, CDR1 is SGHRS and CDR2 is YFSETQ.

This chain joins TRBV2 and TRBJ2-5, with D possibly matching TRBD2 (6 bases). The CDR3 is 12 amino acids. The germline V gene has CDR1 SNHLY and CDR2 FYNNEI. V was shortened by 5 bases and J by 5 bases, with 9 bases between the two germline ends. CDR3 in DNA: TGTGCCAGCAGTATTCGGGAGGAGACCCAGTACTTC. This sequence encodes CASSIREETQYF.